The present entry profiles one T cell receptor (beta chain) with its context. TCRdb's table, derived via immunoSEQ multiplex PCR, lists solely in-frame clones and lacks some. The sample consists of about 380,000 clones, roughly 91% of them appearing once. Donors in Cohort 3 who had recovered were those with two negative PCRs, healthcare professional clearance, or resolution of their symptoms. Germline V CDR1 and CDR2: KGHSH, LQKENI. V lost 6 bases and J 13 bases, leaving 19 bases between the germline ends. CDR3 length: 14 residues. This entry belongs to a study of blood T cell repertoires in COVID-19. Study overall: Nucleic acid was either cDNA or gDNA, and it came from T cells, B-cell-depleted T cells, or PBMCs.

The receptor comes from a woman younger than 30 who had recovered from COVID-19. The chain has TRBV18 and TRBJ1-6; the D is unclear. Sequencing was performed on PBMCs or T cells enriched from blood (not recorded which). CDR3 amino acids: CASSPGVQSVPLHF. The CDR3 DNA reads as TGTGCCAGCTCCCCCGGGGTCCAGAGTGTCCCCCTCCACTTT.